These T cell receptor beta chains were read from a single sample in a study of radiotherapy plus CTLA-4 blockade in lung cancer. Sequencing was performed with immunoSEQ multiplex PCR; in TCRdb, only in-frame clones are kept and a portion is missing. The sample gives some 90,000 clones, approximately 86% of which show up once; about 2% is in the top ten. Sequenced here: peripheral blood, sampled from a patient treated with radiotherapy plus ipilimumab. These TCRs come from a human donor with non-small cell lung cancer who had a partial response to radiotherapy plus ipilimumab. CDR3s include the opening cysteine and the closing phenylalanine or tryptophan. D genes are given only for firm matches. Size values are once, few and many counts, or a class for expanded clones, and some rows have none.

>TRBJ2-7|NA|TRBD1|TRBV9
CASSTRTGGNEQYF
TGTGCCAGCAGCACGAGGACAGGGGGCAACGAGCAGTACTTC
>TRBJ1-1|NA|NA|TRBV18
CASSPAPENTEAFF
TGTGCCAGCTCACCTGCTCCAGAGAACACTGAAGCTTTCTTT
>TRBJ2-3|NA|NA|TRBV7-3
CASSSKGPTRVFTDTQYF
TGTGCCAGCAGCTCCAAGGGCCCGACTAGAGTATTCACAGATACGCAGTATTTT
>TRBJ2-1|NA|NA|TRBV14
CASSRGSYNEQFF
TGTGCCAGCAGCCGGGGCAGCTACAATGAGCAGTTCTTC
>TRBJ1-5|NA|TRBD1|TRBV14
CASSGGQGNQPQHF
TGTGCCAGCAGCGGGGGACAGGGGAATCAGCCCCAGCATTTT
>TRBJ2-5|NA|TRBD1|TRBV5-1
CASSGGSGQGGQETQYF
TGCGCCAGCAGCGGGGGATCGGGACAGGGGGGCCAAGAGACCCAGTACTTC
>TRBJ1-2|few|TRBD1|TRBV28
CASSRTGGWYGYTF
TGTGCCAGCAGTCGCACAGGGGGATGGTATGGCTACACCTTC
>TRBJ1-5|NA|TRBD1|TRBV6-6
CASSSRTGPGNQPQHF
TGTGCTAGCAGTTCTAGGACAGGACCGGGCAATCAGCCCCAGCATTTT
>TRBJ1-5|NA|NA|TRBV4-2
CASSRGRDQPQHF
TGTGCCAGCAGCCGCGGAAGAGATCAGCCCCAGCATTTT
>TRBJ2-5|NA|TRBD2|TRBV4-1
CASSQHPRTSGLQETQYF
TGCGCCAGCAGCCAACACCCCCGGACTAGCGGGCTCCAAGAGACCCAGTACTTC
>TRBJ2-7|NA|NA|TRBV7-2
CASSLSRVSYEQYF
TGTGCCAGCAGCTTATCCCGGGTCTCCTACGAGCAGTACTTC
>TRBJ1-6|NA|NA|TRBV5-4
CASSLGQYNSPLHF
TGTGCCAGCAGCTTGGGACAGTATAATTCACCCCTCCACTTT
>TRBJ1-2|NA|NA|TRBV2
CASSDGRNYGYTF
TGTGCCAGCAGTGATGGGAGAAACTATGGCTACACCTTC
>TRBJ2-2|NA|NA|TRBV7-8
CASSLDRGNTGELFF
TGTGCCAGCAGCTTAGATAGGGGGAACACCGGGGAGCTGTTTTTT
>TRBJ1-1|NA|NA|TRBV5-1
CASSSLQEMNTEAFF
TGCGCCAGCAGTTCTTTACAGGAAATGAACACTGAAGCTTTCTTT
>TRBJ2-7|NA|NA|TRBV6-5
CASSEETYEQYF
TGTGCCAGCAGTGAAGAGACCTACGAGCAGTACTTC
>TRBJ1-5|NA|NA|TRBV7-2
CASSLAETSSQPQHF
TGTGCCAGCAGCTTAGCCGAGACTAGTAGTCAGCCCCAGCATTTT
>TRBJ1-1|NA|TRBD1|TRBV7-9
CASSWGQKNTEAFF
TGTGCCAGCAGCTGGGGACAGAAGAACACTGAAGCTTTCTTT
>TRBJ1-1|NA|NA|TRBV28
CASTLGRGAFF
TGTGCCAGCACCCTCGGAAGGGGAGCTTTCTTT
>TRBJ2-1|NA|TRBD2|TRBV7-3
CASSSLAGSSYNEQFF
TGTGCCAGCAGCTCCTTAGCGGGAAGCTCCTACAATGAGCAGTTCTTC
>TRBJ1-1|NA|NA|TRBV12-5
CASGWGGFGTEAFF
TGTGCTAGTGGGTGGGGAGGGTTTGGCACTGAAGCTTTCTTT
>TRBJ1-2|NA|NA|TRBV19
CASSRQAINYGYTF
TGTGCCAGTAGTAGGCAGGCGATAAACTATGGCTACACCTTC
>TRBJ1-2|NA|NA|TRBV28
CASRGGEQGYTF
TGTGCCAGCCGAGGAGGGGAGCAGGGCTACACCTTC
>TRBJ2-1|NA|TRBD2|TRBV30
CAWSVGGSFYNEQFF
TGTGCCTGGAGTGTAGGCGGGAGTTTCTACAATGAGCAGTTCTTC